The present entry profiles one T cell receptor beta chain with its context. Its antigen is currently unknown. These data belong to a study of monozygotic twins with inflammatory bowel disease. The study's findings and limits: Repertoires of patients may have been made more variable by differing immunosuppressive treatments. Healthy twins shared more clonotypes with others than IBD patients, most markedly active ones.

TCRdb reprocessed the 5' RACE reads, with one entry per CDR3 protein and no DNA. Its table records approximately 400,000 distinct CDR3 sequences. Per the germline V gene, CDR1 is SEHNR and CDR2 is FQNEAQ (reference sequence). CDR3 length equals 12 residues. Sequencing was performed on blood. V and J are TRBV7-9 and TRBJ2-7; the D call of TRBD1 rests on TCRdb alone, since no DNA is present to check it. The sequence derives from a human donor with ulcerative colitis or Crohn's disease, or a healthy co-twin of an affected twin (not recorded which). CDR3 sequence: CASIGQNYEQYF.